This T cell receptor (beta chain) was sequenced in a study of early T cells in non-severe SARS-CoV-2 infection. Germline V CDR1 and CDR2: SEHNR, FQNEAQ (reference sequence). Trimming cost V 1 base and J 3 bases, with 10 bases left between them. This CDR3 spans 15 amino acids. Researchers attached unique molecular identifiers to individual cDNA molecules. TCRdb called the 5' RACE reads again in MiXCR, with one record for every CDR3 protein. The repertoire holds approximately 70,000 distinct CDR3 sequences, with approximately 12% as singletons. The TCR was taken from an adult who was a healthcare worker with PCR-confirmed SARS-CoV-2 infection or an uninfected control (not recorded which). This chain uses TRBV7-9 with TRBJ2-1; a possible D gene is TRBD2 (5 bases). Source material: whole blood. CDR3: CASSLGRSGYNEQFF. CDR3 sequence (DNA): TGTGCCAGCAGCTTAGGAAGGAGCGGCTACAATGAGCAGTTCTTC.